Below are 29 T cell receptor beta chains sequenced from a single sample in a study of a mutant IDH1 vaccine in newly diagnosed glioma. The time point is: week 23, last vaccination. Alongside topical imiquimod, each dose of vaccine comprised 300 ug of mutant IDH1 20-mer peptide. Assay: immunoSEQ multiplex PCR; the TCRdb copy retains only in-frame clones and omits some. The sample shows just under 45,000 clones, 85% to 95% of them seen only once. These receptors have no identified antigens. The material was PBMCs, obtained from a glioma patient whose treatment included an IDH1 peptide vaccine. All receptors derive from a middle-aged man with glioma.

This clone has more than one count but fewer than ten. The rearrangement links TRBV6-5 to TRBJ1-1, with TRBD1 matching over 8 bases. This CDR3 region has 16 residues. V lost 2 bases and J lost 0; bases outside the gene matches: 5. From germline, CDR1 is MNHEY and CDR2 SVGAGI. Here the CDR3 DNA reads TGTGCCAGCAGTTACACTCGGGACAGGATGAACACTGAAGCTTTCTTT. Its translation is CASSYTRDRMNTEAFF.

The gene calls are TRBV2 and TRBJ2-1, with D uncertain. The V gene lost 8 bases and the J gene lost 7 bases, with 30 bases spanning the gap. CDR1 and CDR2 from the germline V gene are SNHLY and FYNNEI. The CDR3 is made up of 18 amino acids. In nucleotides, the CDR3 is TGTGCCAGCCTTCTTCTCGGATTAGACTTGACTTTGTTGAATGAGCAGTTCTTC. It specifies CASLLLGLDLTLLNEQFF.

V usage is TRBV10-2 and J usage is TRBJ2-1, with 9 bases lining up with TRBD1. This CDR3 has 15 amino acids. The germline V gene encodes CDR1 WSHSY and CDR2 SAAADI. V lost 6 bases to trimming and J lost 0 bases; unmatched junction nucleotides: 3. CDR3 DNA sequence: TGCGCCAGCAGGCGACAGGGGGGCTCCTACAATGAGCAGTTCTTC. Translating it yields CASRRQGGSYNEQFF.

The genes are TRBV5-1 and TRBJ2-3; the D gene is possibly TRBD2 (6 bases). V was pared by 5 bases and J by 8 bases, with 15 bases between. This CDR3 region has 13 residues. Germline V gene sequence: CDR1 SGHRS, CDR2 YFSETQ. The CDR3 sequence is CASRLGGRSTQYF. CDR3 bases: TGCGCCAGCAGGCTGGGGGGAAGGAGTACGCAGTATTTT.

V and J are TRBV5-1 and TRBJ1-4; tentatively, D is TRBD1 (6 bases). Deletions cut 6 bases from V and 7 bases from J, with 16 bases between. The CDR3 runs 14 residues. Germline V gene sequence: CDR1 SGHRS, CDR2 YFSETQ. The CDR3 DNA reads TGCGCCAGCACCGTTCAGGGGATGGGTGAAAAACTGTTTTTT. Its translation: CASTVQGMGEKLFF.

This sequence joins TRBV6-5 and TRBJ2-7; no firm D call. The CDR3 runs to 13 residues. Germline CDR1 MNHEY, CDR2 SVGAGI. Trimming took 5 bases from V and 5 from J, leaving 13 bases between them. The CDR3 here is CASSHDGYNEQYF. DNA of the CDR3: TGTGCCAGCAGTCACGACGGGTACAACGAGCAGTACTTC.

The chain employs TRBV18 and TRBJ2-2; D is unresolved. The CDR3 loop spans 15 amino acids. CDR1 and CDR2 from the germline V gene are KGHSH and LQKENI. The V end was cut by 3 bases, the J end by 1 base, with 9 bases between. CDR3 bases: TGTGCCAGCTCACCGAACACACTGAACACCGGGGAGCTGTTTTTT. The encoded protein is CASSPNTLNTGELFF.

This clone was recorded a few times. The sample has other DNA sequences that encode this CDR3 too. Here the CDR3 reads CASSIRDQPQHF. CDR3 bases: TGTGCCAGTAGTATCAGAGATCAGCCCCAGCATTTT. This chain connects TRBV19 to TRBJ1-5; D is ambiguous. CDR3 length: 12 residues. CDR1 and CDR2 from the germline V gene are LNHDA and SQIVND (reference sequence). The V gene lost 3 bases and the J gene lost 5 bases, with 5 bases spanning the gap.

The chain joins TRBV9 to TRBJ2-7; D possibly corresponds to TRBD2 (6 bases). This CDR3 is 15 amino acids long. The V gene lost 3 bases and the J gene lost 6 bases, with 19 bases spanning the gap. Per the germline V gene, CDR1 is SGDLS and CDR2 is YYNGEE. The CDR3 DNA is TGTGCCAGCAGCGCCGGGGGATGGGGCTTATCCGAGCAGTACTTC. It encodes CASSAGGWGLSEQYF.

CDR3 loop: CASSIRRLGPEAFF. CDR3 nucleotide sequence: TGTGCCAGCAGCATCCGCCGCCTGGGCCCGGAAGCTTTCTTT. The chain uses TRBV21-1 and TRBJ1-1; TRBD1, the table's D call, was not compared with the DNA. TRBV21-1 is tagged as a pseudogene. There are 14 residues in the CDR3.

The chain is built from TRBV2 and TRBJ2-3; TRBD2 is a possible D gene (7 bases). This CDR3 contains 15 residues. With 3 bases removed from V and 2 bases from J, the gap between germline ends came to 12 bases. Germline-derived CDR1 and CDR2 are SNHLY and FYNNEI. The CDR3 bases are TGTGCCAGCAGTGACCGGGGGGCCTACACAGATACGCAGTATTTT. This codes for CASSDRGAYTDTQYF.

The V call is TRBV5-1, the J call TRBJ1-1, with D perhaps matching TRBD1 (6 bases). This CDR3 spans 12 amino acids. Germline V gene lookup returns CDR1 SGHRS and CDR2 YFSETQ. V was clipped by 5 bases and J by 5 bases, with 10 bases between them. The CDR3 spells CASSNRVTEAFF. Here the CDR3 DNA reads TGCGCCAGCAGTAACAGGGTAACTGAAGCTTTCTTT.

The chain carries TRBV10-1 and TRBJ2-5; D possibly uses TRBD1 or TRBD2 (5 bases each). Trimming removed 5 bases from V and 5 bases from J, with 15 bases in between. Germline assignment: CDR1 WNHNN and CDR2 SYGVQD (reference sequence). The CDR3 sequence is 14 residues long. CDR3 amino acids: CASSPSGAGETQYF. Here the CDR3 DNA reads TGCGCCAGCAGTCCCTCCGGGGCCGGGGAGACCCAGTACTTC.

The V gene is TRBV6-6, the J gene TRBJ2-7, with a weak D call TRBD1 (6 bases). Trimming shortened V by 5 bases and J by 2 bases, and 10 bases separated the two germline ends. Germline-derived CDR1 and CDR2 are MNHNY and SVGAGI (reference sequence). This CDR3 region has 13 residues. The chain's CDR3 is CASSHTGPYEQYF. As DNA, the CDR3 is TGTGCCAGCAGTCACACAGGGCCCTACGAGCAGTACTTC.

The chain links TRBV5-1 to TRBJ2-7; no definite D call. The V gene's germline CDR1 is SGHRS and CDR2 YFSETQ. V was cut by 0 bases and J by 5 bases, with 6 bases left in between. The CDR3 contains 12 residues. DNA for the CDR3: TGCGCCAGCAGCTTGGTTGGAGACGAGCAGTACTTC. This sequence encodes CASSLVGDEQYF.

The chain uses TRBV27 and TRBJ2-3, with D unclear. V was shortened by 1 base and J by 4 bases, with 6 bases between the two germline ends. This CDR3 has 13 amino acids. The germline CDR1 and CDR2 sequences are MNHEY and SMNVEV (reference sequence). The CDR3: CASSLFSPDTQYF. DNA of the CDR3: TGTGCCAGCAGTTTATTCAGCCCAGATACGCAGTATTTT.

The chain carries TRBV6-1 and TRBJ2-1, with TRBD1 identical over 7 bases. After removal of 2 bases from V and 0 bases from J, the junction contained 7 bases not matched to a gene. Germline CDR1 reads MNHNS; CDR2 reads SASEGT. This CDR3 region has 17 residues. CDR3 DNA: TGTGCCAGCAGTGAATTAACAGGGGTAGCCTCCTACAATGAGCAGTTCTTC. Translation: CASSELTGVASYNEQFF.

The chain recombines TRBV5-1 with TRBJ2-7; D could derive from TRBD1 or TRBD2 (5 bases each). V was clipped by 4 bases and J by 7 bases, with 24 bases between them. The CDR3 consists of 16 residues. CDR1 is SGHRS, CDR2 YFSETQ, per germline. This chain's CDR3 is CASSGGPGTALGEQYF. CDR3 DNA: TGCGCCAGCAGCGGCGGGCCGGGGACGGCTCTCGGGGAGCAGTACTTC.

This chain connects TRBV10-2 to TRBJ1-1, with 9 bases fitting TRBD1. The V gene's germline CDR1 is WSHSY and CDR2 SAAADI. The CDR3 sequence is 14 residues long. V lost 8 bases, J lost 8 bases, and 12 bases stayed unmatched. As DNA, the CDR3 is TGCGCCAGCTTGCCTCCGGGACAGGGACGGGAAGCTTTCTTT. Translated, it gives CASLPPGQGREAFF.

J is TRBJ1-2 and V is TRBV7-2; D is perhaps TRBD1 (5 bases). Trimming stripped 2 bases from V and 3 bases from J, with 10 bases between. The CDR3 is 14 amino acids. From germline, CDR1 is SGHTA and CDR2 FQGNSA. CDR3 amino acids: CASSLRGDYYGYTF. The CDR3, as DNA: TGTGCCAGCAGCTTAAGAGGGGACTACTATGGCTACACCTTC.

The chain combines TRBV7-8 with TRBJ2-5, with 10 bases aligning to TRBD2. Per the germline V gene, CDR1 is SGHVS and CDR2 is FQNEAQ. CDR3 length equals 18 residues. V lost 0 bases, J lost 5 bases, and 12 bases stayed unmatched. The CDR3 region is CASSLAPPPTSGIETQYF. CDR3 in DNA: TGTGCCAGCAGCTTAGCGCCTCCCCCAACTAGCGGGATCGAGACCCAGTACTTC.

This chain joins TRBV25-1 and TRBJ2-3; D uncertain. V lost 4 bases and J 2 bases, leaving 4 bases between the germline ends. The CDR3 totals 12 residues. Germline CDR1 reads MGHDK; CDR2 reads SYGVNS. The CDR3 reads CASSGLTDTQYF. The DNA of the CDR3 is TGTGCCAGCAGTGGGCTCACAGATACGCAGTATTTT.

The V gene is TRBV10-1, the J gene TRBJ2-2, with D unclear. Trimming removed 6 bases from V and 0 bases from J, with 11 bases in between. The CDR3 sequence is 15 residues long. Germline values: CDR1 WNHNN, CDR2 SYGVQD (reference sequence). This CDR3 reads CASSPTRTNTGELFF. The CDR3 DNA reads as TGCGCCAGCAGCCCCACGCGAACGAACACCGGGGAGCTGTTTTTT.

A few counts support this clone. The chain carries TRBV27 and TRBJ1-2, with D tentatively TRBD1 (5 bases). Looked up from germline, CDR1 is MNHEY and CDR2 is SMNVEV (reference sequence). The CDR3 spans 14 residues. V dropped 5 bases and J dropped 4 bases, with 14 bases sitting between them. CDR3 protein: CASSQSRGGYGYTF. The DNA for the CDR3 is TGTGCCAGCAGTCAAAGCCGGGGCGGCTATGGCTACACCTTC.

V and J are TRBV21-1 and TRBJ2-7. TRBV21-1 is deemed a pseudogene. The CDR3 loop spans 13 amino acids. As DNA, the CDR3 is TGTGCCAGCAGCAACCCAGCCCGCCACGAGCAGTACTTC. This gives the protein CASSNPARHEQYF.

The gene calls are TRBV10-1 and TRBJ2-1, with D tentatively TRBD1 or TRBD2 (7 bases each). Per germline, CDR1 WNHNN and CDR2 SYGVQD (reference sequence). The CDR3 contains 17 residues. Trimming shortened V by 0 bases and J by 6 bases, and 18 bases separated the two germline ends. CDR3 loop: CASSESYQGEGRNEQFF. In DNA form, the CDR3 reads TGCGCCAGCAGTGAGTCGTACCAGGGGGAGGGCCGCAATGAGCAGTTCTTC.

This clone was counted a single time. The chain joins TRBV2 to TRBJ2-7; D uncertain. Germline values: CDR1 SNHLY, CDR2 FYNNEI. This CDR3 spans 11 amino acids. The V end was cut by 5 bases, the J end by 3 bases, with 5 bases between. The CDR3 sequence is CASSPFYEQYF. CDR3 sequence (DNA): TGTGCCAGCAGTCCATTCTACGAGCAGTACTTC.

The rearrangement joins TRBV5-6 to TRBJ1-4, with a possible D match to TRBD1 (5 bases). Trimming left V 1 base short and J 0 bases short, with 10 bases between. Germline lookup yields CDR1 SGHDT and CDR2 YYEEEE. This CDR3 has 16 amino acids. The CDR3 DNA is TGTGCCAGCAGCTTGTTAGGGACTGCAACTAATGAAAAACTGTTTTTT. This sequence encodes CASSLLGTATNEKLFF.

The CDR3 bases are TGCGCCAGCAGCTTGGGGACAGGCAATGAGCAGTTCTTC. Translation gives CASSLGTGNEQFF. The rearrangement links TRBV5-1 to TRBJ2-1; TRBD1 aligns across 7 bases. CDR1 is SGHRS and CDR2 is YFSETQ in the germline V gene. This CDR3 is built from 13 residues. J was trimmed by 6 bases and V by 0 bases; bases with no gene match: 0.